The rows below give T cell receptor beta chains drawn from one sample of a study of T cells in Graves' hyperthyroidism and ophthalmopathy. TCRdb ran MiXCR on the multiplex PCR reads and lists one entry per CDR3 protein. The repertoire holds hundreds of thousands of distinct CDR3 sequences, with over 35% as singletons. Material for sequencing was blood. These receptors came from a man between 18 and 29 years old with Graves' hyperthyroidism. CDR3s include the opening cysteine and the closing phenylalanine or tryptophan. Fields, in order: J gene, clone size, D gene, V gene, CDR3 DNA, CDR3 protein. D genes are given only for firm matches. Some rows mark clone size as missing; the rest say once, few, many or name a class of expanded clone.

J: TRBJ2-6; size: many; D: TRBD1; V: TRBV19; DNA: TGTGCCAGTAATGACAGGGGGAGTTCTGGGGCCAACGTCCTGACTTTC; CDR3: CASNDRGSSGANVLTF
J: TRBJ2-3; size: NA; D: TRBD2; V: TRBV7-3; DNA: TGTGCCAGCAGCCCCCCGACTAGCGGGGGATACACAGATACGCAGTATTTT; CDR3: CASSPPTSGGYTDTQYF
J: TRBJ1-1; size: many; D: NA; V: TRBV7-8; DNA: TGTGCCAGCAGCTTAGCGGAGACGGTGAACACTGAAGCTTTCTTT; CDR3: CASSLAETVNTEAFF
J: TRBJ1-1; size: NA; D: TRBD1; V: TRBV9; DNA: TGTGCCAGCAGCCAAGGCAGGGGGCGCCAAGCTTTCTTT; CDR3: CASSQGRGRQAFF
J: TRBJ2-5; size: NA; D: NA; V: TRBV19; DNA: TGTGCCAGTAGACGACTACCAGACGCTGAGGCCCAGTACTTC; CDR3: CASRRLPDAEAQYF
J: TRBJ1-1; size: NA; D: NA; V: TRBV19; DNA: TGTGCCAGTAGTGTGACCGGCAGGTCGAACACTGAAGCTTTCTTT; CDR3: CASSVTGRSNTEAFF
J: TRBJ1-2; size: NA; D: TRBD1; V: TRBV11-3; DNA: TGTGCCAGCAGCAACCGGGCAGGGACAGGAAACACCTTC; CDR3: CASSNRAGTGNTF
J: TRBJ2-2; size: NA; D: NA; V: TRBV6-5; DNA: TGTGCCAGCAGTGAGACCTTAGGGGCTGGGAACACCGGGGAGCTGTTTTTT; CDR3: CASSETLGAGNTGELFF
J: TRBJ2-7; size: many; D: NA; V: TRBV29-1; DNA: TGCAGCGGGGGGACTGATTACGAGCAGTACTTC; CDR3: CSGGTDYEQYF
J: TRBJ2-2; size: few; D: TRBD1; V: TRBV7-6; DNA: TGTGCCAGCAGCGACCGACAGGGCCCGAACACCGGGGAGCTGTTTTTT; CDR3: CASSDRQGPNTGELFF
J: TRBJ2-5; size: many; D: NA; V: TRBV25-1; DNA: TGTGCCAGCAGTGAATCATTAGGGACAGAGACCCAGTACTTC; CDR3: CASSESLGTETQYF
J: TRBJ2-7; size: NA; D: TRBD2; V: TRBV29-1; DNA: TGCAGTGCAGCCCCGGGACTAGCGTTCTCCTACGAGCAGTACTTC; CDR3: CSAAPGLAFSYEQYF
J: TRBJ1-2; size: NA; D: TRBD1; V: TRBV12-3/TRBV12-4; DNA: TGTGCCAGCAGTCAGGACAGGGGGACGAATGGCTACACCTTC; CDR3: CASSQDRGTNGYTF
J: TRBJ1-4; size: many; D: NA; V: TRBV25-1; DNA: TGTGCCAGCAGTGAAAACTTATGGGCCAATGAAAAACTGTTTTTT; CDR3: CASSENLWANEKLFF
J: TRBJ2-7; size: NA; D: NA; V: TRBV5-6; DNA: TGTGCCAGCAGCTTCCAGGGAACCTACGAGCAGTACTTC; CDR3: CASSFQGTYEQYF
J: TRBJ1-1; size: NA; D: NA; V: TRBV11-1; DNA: TGTGCCAGCAGCTCCTCGGGAGACACTGAAGCTTTCTTT; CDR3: CASSSSGDTEAFF
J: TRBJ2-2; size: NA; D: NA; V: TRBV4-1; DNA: TGCGCCAGCAGCCAAGAATGGAGCGTTGCAACCGGGGAGCTGTTTTTT; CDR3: CASSQEWSVATGELFF
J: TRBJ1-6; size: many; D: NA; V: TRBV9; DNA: TGTGCCAGCGGGGGTAAACCCCTCCACTTT; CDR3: CASGGKPLHF
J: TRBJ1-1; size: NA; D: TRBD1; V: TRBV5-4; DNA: TGTGCCAGCGGGGACAGGCACACTGAAGCTTTCTTT; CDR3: CASGDRHTEAFF
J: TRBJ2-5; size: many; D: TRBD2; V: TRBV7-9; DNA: TGTGCCAGCAGCTTTGCCGGGAGGGCCGGCGAGACCCAGTACTTC; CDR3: CASSFAGRAGETQYF
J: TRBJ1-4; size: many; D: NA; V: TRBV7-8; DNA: TGTGCCACCATCTCTTTGGGGAGGGCTGAAAAACTGTTTTTT; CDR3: CATISLGRAEKLFF
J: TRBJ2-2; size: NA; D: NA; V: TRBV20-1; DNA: TGCAGTGCTAGACCCCTCGCGGCCGGGGAGCTGTTTTTT; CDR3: CSARPLAAGELFF
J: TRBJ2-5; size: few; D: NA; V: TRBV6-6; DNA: TGTGCCAGCAGTTCCCCGGACTTGGAGACCCAGTACTTC; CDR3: CASSSPDLETQYF
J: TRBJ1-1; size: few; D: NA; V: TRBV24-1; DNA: TGTGCCACCAGTGATCCGCCGATGGGGGGCCTAATAGGTGAAGCTTTCTTT; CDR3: CATSDPPMGGLIGEAFF
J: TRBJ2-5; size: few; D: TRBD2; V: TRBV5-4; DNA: TGTGCCAGCACCGGGACTAGCGAAGAGACCCAGTACTTC; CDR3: CASTGTSEETQYF
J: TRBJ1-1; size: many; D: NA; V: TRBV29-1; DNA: TGCAGCGTTTGGGGACAGAACACTGAAGCTTTCTTT; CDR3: CSVWGQNTEAFF
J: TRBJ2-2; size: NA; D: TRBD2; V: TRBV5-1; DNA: TGCGCCAGCAGCTCTGGCGGGGGAAGGGCCGGGGAGCTGTTTTTT; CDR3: CASSSGGGRAGELFF
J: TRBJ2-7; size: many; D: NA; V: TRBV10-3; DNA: TGTGCCAGCGGGGACCCGCCTCGCCACGAGCAGTACTTC; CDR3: CASGDPPRHEQYF
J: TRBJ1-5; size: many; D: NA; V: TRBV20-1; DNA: TGCAGTGCTTGGGGGGTCGGTCAGCCCCAGCATTTT; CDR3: CSAWGVGQPQHF
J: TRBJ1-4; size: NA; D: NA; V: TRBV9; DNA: TGTGCCAGCAGCCCCAGGTCTACGGCAACTAATGAAAAACTGTTTTTT; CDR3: CASSPRSTATNEKLFF
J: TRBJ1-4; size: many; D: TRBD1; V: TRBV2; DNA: TGTGCCAGCACGAACAGGGGGCGGGAAAAACTGTTTTTT; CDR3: CASTNRGREKLFF